The sequence of this TCR beta chain was determined in a study of regulatory T cells in long-lasting Graves disease (dated by TCRdb to about 2021). With regard to the full study: Patients with newly diagnosed Graves' disease had been on antithyroid drugs for under 3 months. A total of roughly 33 samples were covered by TCR sequencing, comprising some 13 persistent and roughly 20 newly diagnosed Graves' disease patients. Persistent Graves' disease patients were compared with newly diagnosed Graves' disease patients by peripheral blood TCR sequencing and RNA sequencing. The study was conducted in China and was registered as a clinical trial.

What the authors observed across the whole study: Only the TCR beta chain was sequenced and analyzed. The authors noted that the small sample size was a limitation that may lower accuracy. Preferential use of TRBV28, TRBJ1-2 and TRBJ2-5 was observed in persistent disease, whereas TRBV20-1 and TRBJ2-1 were favored in newly diagnosed disease. Compared with newly diagnosed patients, persistent Graves' disease patients had lower TCR Shannon entropy and fewer highly expanded clones, which suggests clonal expansion. Persistent patients shared more public clonotypes among themselves (around 3,000) than newly diagnosed patients did (roughly 910). Only peripheral blood was studied, because thyroid tissue, the primary lesion, was inaccessible.

For CDR1 and CDR2, the germline V gene (reference sequence) lists LGHDT and YNNKEL. The CDR3 has 14 amino acids, counting the end cysteine and phenylalanine. Only CDR3 DNA is held: 42 bases, read in frame from base 1. Cut back by 3 bases and 9 bases, the V and J ends lie 16 bases apart. The method was multiplex PCR. Sequencing took place on an Illumina HiSeq 4000. iRepertoire HTBI primers and Arm-PCR amplification of CDR3 regions were used to construct TCR beta libraries. Gel purification was performed on PCR products prior to sequencing. In the paper's pipeline: Gene usage analysis of CDR3 amino acid clonotypes used the approximately 62 TRBV and about 14 TRBJ segments found across samples. COPE and FqMerger were used to merge the filtered high-quality paired reads into contigs. BLAST was used to align contigs to IMGT TRBV, TRBD and TRBJ reference genes, with CDR3 defined following IMGT. Highly expanded clones were defined as clonotypes with a frequency above 0.1%. Repertoire diversity was measured by Shannon entropy, and V-J evenness by the Gini coefficient. A clonotype was considered public if more than one individual shared it. TCRdb reprocessing: public reads trimmed at Q25 with fastp, clones called with MiXCR, in-frame beta chains kept. Here each entry gathers all rows of one CDR3 protein and keeps the most common genes and DNA. TCRdb, rather than the study authors, made the V and J calls. This sample holds approximately 350,000 distinct CDR3 sequences; approximately 15% were observed only once. Together, the top ten hold 25% to 30% of the sample.

This clonotype has a count of ten or more. It has no known antigen specificity. No base-level quality is on record; no much larger clone is a single base apart. The meaning of the sample's time point label: newly diagnosed GD, antithyroid drugs for less than 3 months. For both TCR sequencing and RNA sequencing, RNA was extracted from PBMCs in TRIzol. The diagnosis of Graves' disease followed American Thyroid Association guidelines. The patients came from an endocrinology department in Xi'an, China. From each patient, around 8.3 milliliters of peripheral blood was collected into an EDTA anticoagulant tube. Ficoll Paque Plus density gradient separation was used to isolate PBMCs, and no additional T cell sorting was done. An Agilent 2100 Bioanalyzer and agarose gel were used to check RNA quality, while a NanoDrop 2000 measured RNA concentration. These data were likewise used in another study, on T cells in Graves' hyperthyroidism and ophthalmopathy. The second paper further reports: Stable Graves' hyperthyroidism was defined as the absence of progression to ophthalmopathy over 18 months of follow-up. Hyperthyroidism patients were newly diagnosed, with disease duration under 2 months, and aged 18 to 65 years. Patients with uncontrolled infections, other autoimmune diseases, pregnancy or lactation were excluded. Diagnoses were established on the basis of clinical symptoms, serum thyroxine and TRAb, thyroid ultrasound, and orbital computed tomography. For the first round of RT-PCR on the TCR CDR3, the HTBI primer set was used together with the Qiagen OneStep RT-PCR kit. Most expanded thyroid clonotypes (frequency above 0.001) were also found in blood, which suggests that blood repertoires may mirror thyroid immune responses. In cross-validation, a model built on a 13 V-J signature told ophthalmopathy apart from stable hyperthyroidism with 85% to 90% sensitivity and roughly 81% specificity, and in testing the same model reached 80%/75%. In validation, the model predicted progression to ophthalmopathy with around 71% sensitivity and 72% to 75% specificity, a median of roughly seven months before onset. A discovery cohort of approximately 100 patients, 43 with Graves' ophthalmopathy and approximately 55 with stable Graves' hyperthyroidism, was used to find distinguishing TCR V-J signatures. An independent validation cohort of under 20 hyperthyroidism patients and more than 15 patients who later progressed to ophthalmopathy tested prospective prediction of ophthalmopathy. The 90 to 100 discovery patients were randomly divided into training and test sets at a 7:3 ratio. In about 6 Graves' hyperthyroidism patients, the study also compared T-cell repertoires from thyroid tissue with T-cell repertoires from blood. After sampling, hyperthyroidism patients received methimazole starting at 30 mg daily, and ophthalmopathy patients received high-dose intravenous methylprednisolone. Libraries were constructed in a second round of multiplex PCR, after which size selection and purification were performed. Libraries were sequenced paired-end with 100 bp reads on an Illumina HiSeq2000. Raw data were processed with SOAPnuke, discarding reads with adapters, uncalled bases, mean Phred below 15, or no exact constant-primer or identifier match. High-quality paired reads were merged using COPE v1.2.5, and each unique nucleotide sequence was defined as a clonotype. Clonotypes were aligned to IMGT TRBV, TRBD and TRBJ reference segments using MiTCR v1.1. Analysis was restricted to V-J combinations with a frequency above 0.0001, which covered approximately 99% of repertoires. The TCS score was defined as the ratio of F50 (clonal expansion) to E x V (chaos), calculated using BLOSUM62-based TCRdist between CDR3 peptides within each V-J. Welch's t-statistics and random forest reduced 500 to 650 V-J features to 13, which were used in a naive Bayes classifier (R e1071). No statistical method was used to set the sample size in advance, and investigators knew the group allocation. According to the paper, TCR Vbeta CDR3 sequencing was carried out on approximately 140 peripheral blood samples, which came from approximately 41 ophthalmopathy, about 75 hyperthyroidism and some 17 progressor patients.

Recombination linked TRBV3-1 to TRBJ2-3, with no confident D gene call. The source material was peripheral blood mononuclear cells (PBMCs), sampled at new diagnosis, from a patient treated with antithyroid drugs. The source of this sequence is a man aged 35 to 55 with Graves disease. Donor details come from another sample of the same person, matched by shared clones. The nucleotide sequence reads as follows: TGTGCCAGCAGCCATTCCTTTGATGGTAGGACGCAGTATTTT. It encodes CASSHSFDGRTQYF.